Listed below are T cell receptor beta chains from one sample, sequenced in a study of blood T cell repertoires in COVID-19. Some clones are missing from TCRdb's copy, which holds only in-frame ones; the method was immunoSEQ multiplex PCR. The sample has around 210,000 clones, 80% to 90% seen once. Source material: peripheral blood. The receptors derive from a human donor in a cohort sampled during active COVID-19. Each CDR3 is given with its conserved first and last residue. The order of the fields is clone size, CDR3 length, D gene, J gene, V gene, CDR3 protein. The D gene is left open where the match is weak. Not every row has a clone size; where given, it reads once, few, many or a size class.

>.|17|TRBD1|TRBJ1-1|TRBV12-5
CASGWIRDRDPNTEAFF
>.|15|TRBD2|TRBJ2-5|TRBV6-5
CASSYALAEQETQYF
>.|16|TRBD2|TRBJ2-5|TRBV9
CASSVAPSGAGETQYF
>.|13|TRBD2|TRBJ2-5|TRBV19
CASSNGGGKTQYF
>.|15|.|TRBJ2-7|TRBV7-9
CASSSFPQGDHEQYF
>once|15|TRBD1|TRBJ2-5|TRBV10-3
CAISGTGAVQETQYF
>.|16|TRBD2|TRBJ2-3|TRBV6-4
CASSLGLAGASDTQYF
>.|18|TRBD1|TRBJ1-6|TRBV10-3
CAISERLGDRGFDSPLHF
>.|17|.|TRBJ1-1|TRBV5-4
CASSLFKGGLVNTEAFF
>.|12|TRBD1|TRBJ2-3|TRBV28
CASSLNRGTQYF
>once|12|.|TRBJ1-3|TRBV28
CASSVSGNTIYF
>.|15|.|TRBJ2-7|TRBV7-2
CASSLSVRLVREQYF
>once|14|.|TRBJ2-2|TRBV30
CAWREGPNTGELFF
>.|16|.|TRBJ1-1|TRBV5-1
CASSLVGTSLNTEAFF
>.|16|TRBD2|TRBJ2-5|TRBV30
CAWSGIAGGLQETQYF
>.|13|.|TRBJ1-5|TRBV28
CASSTGVGQPQHF
>.|14|TRBD1|TRBJ1-4|TRBV6-2/TRBV6-3
CASSRGGLNEKLFF
>.|15|TRBD1|TRBJ2-3|TRBV18
CASSPQGAGTDTQYF
>few|13|TRBD2|TRBJ2-7|TRBV5-4
CASSLISGNEQYF
>.|17|TRBD1|TRBJ2-3|TRBV5-1
CASSLAGATGSTDTQYF
>.|20|.|TRBJ1-5|TRBV19
CASSIWWSRSGDNPNQPQHF
>.|14|.|TRBJ2-5|TRBV5-8
CASSLAAAQETQYF
>once|15|TRBD1|TRBJ1-2|TRBV30
CAWSVPDRLAGGYTF
>.|16|TRBD1|TRBJ1-2|TRBV15
CATSRLGTETSMGYTF
>.|14|.|TRBJ1-1|TRBV19
CASSPVRGRTEAFF
>.|17|.|TRBJ2-1|TRBV5-1
CASSFSISGSKNNEQFF
>.|15|.|TRBJ1-2|TRBV28
CASSSRTPSNYGYTF
>.|14|.|TRBJ2-3|TRBV28
CASRLAGGLDTQYF
>.|15|TRBD1|TRBJ1-5|TRBV10-3
CAISDVQGENQPQHF